Given below is one TCR beta chain in context. This clone was seen more than once but under ten times. This receptor's antigen is unknown. No quality values exist for individual bases; no much larger clone is one base distant. The CDR3 regions of human TCRbeta chains were subjected to immunosequencing. Under the source paper's analysis protocol: Repertoire TCRs were checked for matches against a reference library of SARS-CoV-2-specific TCRs that had been generated using the MIRA antigen-specificity platform. Breadth meant the fraction of unique TCRs that were SARS-CoV-2-associated, whereas depth meant the fraction of total T cells that were SARS-CoV-2-associated. Using the MIRA data, each spike-specific TCR was mapped to the spike region that the TCR reacts to and placed in a CD4 or CD8 class. Log10-transformed breadth and depth values were compared by one-way ANOVA with Sidak's multiple comparisons tests. The table was pulled from immuneACCESS by TCRdb, which kept in-frame rearrangements only. Such tables lose some clones; where checked, under half of the loss comes from unresolved V genes, and the rest has no known cause. That table is the source of V, J and clone size, and D and trimming were worked out from the DNA. The table for this sample lists approximately 60,000 clones; around 87% of them were counted only once. Over 15% of the sample lies in the top ten.

The data derive from a study of T cell responses to AZD1222 COVID-19 vaccine (dated by TCRdb to about 2021). For the study in its entirety: AZD1222 recipients whose second dose came at about 4 weeks and those whose second dose came at about 12 weeks were combined into one group, since spike-specific TCR depth and breadth did not differ between the two schedules. A total of approximately 240 trial participants underwent TCR sequencing, of whom about 200 had received two doses of AZD1222 and about 25 had received two doses of the MenACWY control vaccine. Trial participants were enrolled by age into 18-55, 56-69 and 70-plus year subgroups, with roughly 160, 29 and 62 TCR-sequenced participants respectively. The paper's findings and limits, for the study overall: Participants were mostly white British, with more females than males. The authors suggested clonal diversity may have been underestimated. Only a handful of AZD1222 recipients were SARS-CoV-2 seropositive at baseline, limiting conclusions about previously exposed vaccinees. The 56-69-year group was small, and its depth increase did not reach significance, likely because of low power. Because no day 14 peak-response samples were available, the repertoires could be characterized only after the peak T cell response. Reportedly, almost half of the unique spike-specific TCRs recognized epitopes lying outside the regions that are mutated in the B.1.351 and B.1.1.7 variants. Spike-specific TCR breadth and depth rose significantly after two AZD1222 doses compared with day 0 and with MenACWY recipients. The whole spike protein was spanned by vaccine-associated CD4 TCRs, and dominant responses were seen in regions 160-218 and 743-854.

Interpreted using the paper, the time point label stands for: baseline before first vaccination. Vaccinee samples came from UK trials COV001 and COV002, including a single-blind randomized controlled phase 2/3 trial of AZD1222 (ChAdOx1 nCoV-19) in healthy adults. For TCRbeta chain sequencing, PBMC samples from trial participants were taken at day 0 and at day 28 after the second dose. Spanning cysteine to phenylalanine, the CDR3 consists of 12 amino acids. The entry retains the CDR3 DNA only, 36 bases that are in frame from base 1. The germline V gene provides CDR1 SGHRS and CDR2 YFSETQ. Trimming removed 4 bases from V and 5 bases from J, leaving 9 bases between the germline ends.

The material was peripheral blood, obtained on day 0 of AZD1222 vaccination. Here the chain combines TRBV5-1 and TRBJ1-1; the D gene assignment is ambiguous. The receptor's source is an adult in good health. The DNA sequence reads TGCGCCAGCAGCCCCCCCAGTACTGAAGCTTTCTTT. It translates to CASSPPSTEAFF.